Below, 8 T cell receptor beta chains from the same sample are listed, as sequenced in a study of T cells in Graves' hyperthyroidism and ophthalmopathy. Researchers amplified the TCR beta CDR3 regions from RNA transcripts. Primed by the HTBI set, a first-round RT-PCR was run on the TCR CDR3. TCRdb fed the multiplex PCR reads into MiXCR, producing one record per CDR3 protein. Of more than 350,000 distinct CDR3 sequences listed, nearly 15% were seen once; the top ten hold approximately 19%. Sequenced input: blood. The receptors shown here come from a woman aged 60-75 years with Graves' ophthalmopathy.

This clonotype was counted many times. The chain links TRBV24-1 to TRBJ2-1; D is perhaps TRBD1 (5 bases). Trimming pared 1 base from V and 9 bases from J, leaving 15 bases between. The CDR3 has 15 amino acids. Looked up from germline, CDR1 is KGHDR and CDR2 is SFDVKD. DNA of the CDR3: TGTGCCACCAGTGATTTAACCCAGGGAAAGGGTGAGCAGTTCTTC. Encoded protein: CATSDLTQGKGEQFF.

This clonotype occurred a few times. This chain uses TRBV28 with TRBJ2-1; 8 bases agree with TRBD2. Looked up from germline, CDR1 is MDHEN and CDR2 is SYDVKM. The CDR3 has 14 residues. The trim removed 2 bases at V and 12 bases at J, leaving 9 bases unmatched. The CDR3 region has the DNA TGTGCCAGCAGTTTAGCGGGAGGTGCAGGGGTGCAGTTCTTC. Protein: CASSLAGGAGVQFF.

The table lists this clonotype with many counts. V and J are TRBV7-3 and TRBJ2-7; 8 nucleotides line up with TRBD2. J gave up 2 bases and V 5 bases, and 11 bases lay outside the gene matches. This CDR3 is 16 amino acids long. The germline V gene encodes CDR1 SGHTA and CDR2 FQGTGA. The CDR3 DNA reads as TGTGCCAGCAGCCCAAGCGCCGGGACTAGTCCCTACGAGCAGTACTTC. It is translated as CASSPSAGTSPYEQYF. Full variable domain (missing parts from reference TRBV7-3 and TRBJ2-7): GAGVSQTPSNKVTEKGKYVELRCDPISGHTALYWYRQSLGQGPEFLIYFQGTGAADDSGLPNDRFFAVRPEGSVSTLKIQRTERGDSAVYLCASSPSAGTSPYEQYFGPGTRLTVT.

This clonotype has just a few counts. The chain carries TRBV4-2 and TRBJ1-1; 8 bases fit TRBD1. Trimming cost V 0 bases and J 11 bases; bases outside gene matches: 11. The CDR3 is 15 residues long. Germline V lookup: CDR1 LGHNA, CDR2 YNFKEQ. The CDR3 bases are TGTGCCAGCAGCCAAGACCCTGGACAGGGTCAATGGGCTTTCTTT. Translation: CASSQDPGQGQWAFF.

This clonotype occurred a few times. The chain joins TRBV19 to TRBJ2-3; 9 nucleotides match TRBD1. The V gene's germline CDR1 is LNHDA and CDR2 SQIVND (reference sequence). The J segment lost 1 base and the V segment lost 6 bases, leaving 5 bases of the junction unmatched. The CDR3 is 15 residues long. The CDR3 is CASSHGDRGTDTQYF. CDR3 sequence (DNA): TGTGCCAGTAGCCACGGGGACAGGGGCACAGATACGCAGTATTTT.

V gene TRBV4-1 combines with J gene TRBJ1-2, with unresolved D. V was pared by 0 bases and J by 5 bases, with 13 bases between. The CDR3 loop spans 15 amino acids. Germline V CDR1 and CDR2: MGHRA, YSYEKL. CDR3 sequence reads: CASSQDYPESYGYTF. The CDR3 nucleotides are TGCGCCAGCAGCCAAGATTATCCAGAATCATATGGCTACACCTTC.

This clonotype was seen repeatedly, ten times or more. The chain joins TRBV28 to TRBJ1-3; TRBD1 is a possible D gene (6 bases). Germline loops: CDR1 MDHEN, CDR2 SYDVKM. There are 13 residues in the CDR3. The V end was cut by 3 bases, the J end by 7 bases, with 10 bases between. The CDR3 spells CASSLDGGNTIYF. The DNA of the CDR3 is TGTGCCAGCAGTTTGGATGGGGGCAACACCATATATTTT. The complete variable domain, with remaining parts taken from reference TRBV28 and TRBJ1-3, reads DVKVTQSSRYLVKRTGEKVFLECVQDMDHENMFWYRQDPGLGLRLIYFSYDVKMKEKGDIPEGYSVSREKKERFSLILESASTNQTSMYLCASSLDGGNTIYFGEGSWLTVV.

This clonotype was seen repeatedly, ten times or more. The V call is TRBV20-1, the J call TRBJ1-2; D uncertain. CDR3 length: 10 amino acids. Germline V lookup: CDR1 DFQATT, CDR2 SNEGSKA (reference sequence). The V end lost 3 bases, the J end lost 4 bases, and 3 bases lay between the germline ends. The CDR3 DNA sequence: TGCAGTGCTAGCCTCTATGGCTACACCTTC. Encoded protein: CSASLYGYTF.